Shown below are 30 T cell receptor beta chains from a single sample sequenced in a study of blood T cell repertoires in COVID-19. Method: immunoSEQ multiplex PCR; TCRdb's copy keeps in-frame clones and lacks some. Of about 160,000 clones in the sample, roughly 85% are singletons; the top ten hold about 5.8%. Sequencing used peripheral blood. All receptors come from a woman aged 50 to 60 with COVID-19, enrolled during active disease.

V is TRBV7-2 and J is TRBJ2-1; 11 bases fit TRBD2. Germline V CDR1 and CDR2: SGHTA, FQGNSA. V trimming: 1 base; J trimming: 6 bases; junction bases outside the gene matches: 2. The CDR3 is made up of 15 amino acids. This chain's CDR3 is CASSLDSGGGNEQFF. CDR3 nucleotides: TGTGCCAGCAGCTTAGATAGCGGGGGGGGCAATGAGCAGTTCTTC.

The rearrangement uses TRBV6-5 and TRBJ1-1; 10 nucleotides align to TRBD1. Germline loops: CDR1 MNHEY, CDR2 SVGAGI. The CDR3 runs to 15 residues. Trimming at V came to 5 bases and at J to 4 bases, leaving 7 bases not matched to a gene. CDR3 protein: CASSRRQGASTEAFF. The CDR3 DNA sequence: TGTGCCAGCAGTCGACGACAGGGGGCGAGCACTGAAGCTTTCTTT.

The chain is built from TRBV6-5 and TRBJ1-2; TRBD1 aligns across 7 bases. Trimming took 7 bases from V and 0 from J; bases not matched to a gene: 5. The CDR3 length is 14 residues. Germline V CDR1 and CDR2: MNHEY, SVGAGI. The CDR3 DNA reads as TGTGCCAGCACCTGGGACAGAACTAACTATGGCTACACCTTC. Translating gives CASTWDRTNYGYTF.

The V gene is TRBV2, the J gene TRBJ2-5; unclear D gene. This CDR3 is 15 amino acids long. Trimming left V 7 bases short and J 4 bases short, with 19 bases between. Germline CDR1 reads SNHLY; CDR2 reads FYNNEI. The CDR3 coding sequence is TGTGCCAGCATTCCCAGCACGGGTTATAGAGAGACCCAGTACTTC. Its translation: CASIPSTGYRETQYF.

The CDR3 region is CAISEPAGYGYTF. The DNA for the CDR3 is TGTGCCATCAGTGAGCCGGCGGGCTATGGCTACACCTTC. The gene calls are TRBV10-3 and TRBJ1-2; D gene ambiguous. V lost 2 bases and J 4 bases, leaving 8 bases between the germline ends. The germline gives CDR1 ENHRY, CDR2 SYGVKD. The CDR3 has 13 residues.

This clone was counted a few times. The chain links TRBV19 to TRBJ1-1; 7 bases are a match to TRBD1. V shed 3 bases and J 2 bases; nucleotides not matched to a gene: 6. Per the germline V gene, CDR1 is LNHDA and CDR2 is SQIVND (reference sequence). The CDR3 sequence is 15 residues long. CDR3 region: CASSIPDRPNTEAFF. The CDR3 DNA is TGTGCCAGTAGTATCCCGGACAGGCCTAACACTGAAGCTTTCTTT.

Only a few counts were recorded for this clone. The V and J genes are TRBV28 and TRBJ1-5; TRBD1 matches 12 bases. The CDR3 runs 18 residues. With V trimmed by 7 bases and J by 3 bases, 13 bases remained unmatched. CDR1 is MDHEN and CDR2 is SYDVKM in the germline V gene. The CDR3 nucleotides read TGTGCCAGCAACCCGGGACAGGGGGCTTCTAAAGACAATCAGCCCCAGCATTTT. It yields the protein CASNPGQGASKDNQPQHF.

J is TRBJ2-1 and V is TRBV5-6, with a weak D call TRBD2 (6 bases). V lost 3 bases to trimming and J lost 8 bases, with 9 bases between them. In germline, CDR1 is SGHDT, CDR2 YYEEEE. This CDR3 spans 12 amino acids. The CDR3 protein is CASSWREDEQFF. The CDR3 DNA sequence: TGTGCCAGCAGCTGGAGGGAGGATGAGCAGTTCTTC.

The CDR3 coding sequence is TGTGCCAGCAGCGGTAGCGGGGGGGCCTTAGGTGAGCAGTTCTTC. Translating gives CASSGSGGALGEQFF. The genes are TRBV4-2 and TRBJ2-1, with 11 bases lining up with TRBD2. V shed 5 bases and J 9 bases; nucleotides not matched to a gene: 9. CDR1 and CDR2 from the germline V gene are LGHNA and YNFKEQ. This CDR3 is built from 15 residues.

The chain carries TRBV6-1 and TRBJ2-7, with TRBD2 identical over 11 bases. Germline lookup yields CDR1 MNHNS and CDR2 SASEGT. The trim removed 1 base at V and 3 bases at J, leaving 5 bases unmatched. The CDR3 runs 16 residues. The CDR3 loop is CASSEGGTSGYYEQYF. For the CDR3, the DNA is TGTGCCAGCAGTGAAGGAGGGACTAGCGGCTACTACGAGCAGTACTTC.

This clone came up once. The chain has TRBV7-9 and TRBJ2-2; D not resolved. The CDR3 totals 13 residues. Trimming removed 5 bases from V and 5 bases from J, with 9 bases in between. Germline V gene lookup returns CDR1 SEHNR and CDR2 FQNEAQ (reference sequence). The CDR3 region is CASSLTATGELFF. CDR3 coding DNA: TGTGCCAGCAGCCTCACTGCGACCGGGGAGCTGTTTTTT. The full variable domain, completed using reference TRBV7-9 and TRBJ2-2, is DTGVSQNPRHKITKRGQNVTFRCDPISEHNRLYWYRQTLGQGPEFLTYFQNEAQLEKSRLLSDRFSAERPKGSFSTLEIQRTEQGDSAMYLCASSLTATGELFFGEGSRLTVL.

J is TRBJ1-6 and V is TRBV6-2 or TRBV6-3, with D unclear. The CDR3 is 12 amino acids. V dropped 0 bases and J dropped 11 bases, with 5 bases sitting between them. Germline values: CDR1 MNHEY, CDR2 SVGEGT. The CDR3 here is CASSYSIPPLHF. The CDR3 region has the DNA TGTGCCAGCAGTTACTCTATTCCACCCCTCCACTTT.

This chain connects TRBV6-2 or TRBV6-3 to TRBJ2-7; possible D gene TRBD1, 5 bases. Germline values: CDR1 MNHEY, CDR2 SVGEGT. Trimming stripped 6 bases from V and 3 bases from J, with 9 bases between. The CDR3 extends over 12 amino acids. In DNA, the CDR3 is TGTGCCAGCAGCAGACAGATCTACGAGCAGTACTTC. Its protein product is CASSRQIYEQYF.

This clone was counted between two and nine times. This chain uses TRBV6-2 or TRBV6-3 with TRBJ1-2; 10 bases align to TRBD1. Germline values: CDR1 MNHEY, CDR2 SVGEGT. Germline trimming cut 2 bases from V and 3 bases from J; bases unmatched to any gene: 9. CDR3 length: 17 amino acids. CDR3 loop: CASSYPGTGATDYGYTF. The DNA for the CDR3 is TGTGCCAGCAGTTACCCAGGGACAGGGGCCACTGACTATGGCTACACCTTC.

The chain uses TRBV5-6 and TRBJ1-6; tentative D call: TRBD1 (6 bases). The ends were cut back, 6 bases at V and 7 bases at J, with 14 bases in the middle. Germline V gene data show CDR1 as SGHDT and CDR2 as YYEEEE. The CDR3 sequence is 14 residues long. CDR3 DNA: TGTGCCAGCAACCGAGACAGGATGAATTCACCCCTCCACTTT. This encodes CASNRDRMNSPLHF.

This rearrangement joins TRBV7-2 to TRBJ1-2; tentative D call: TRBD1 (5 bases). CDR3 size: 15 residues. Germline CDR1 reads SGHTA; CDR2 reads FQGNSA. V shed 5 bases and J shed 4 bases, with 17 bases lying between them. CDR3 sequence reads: CASSPREEGFYGYTF. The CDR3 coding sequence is TGTGCCAGCAGCCCCCGTGAGGAGGGGTTCTATGGCTACACCTTC.

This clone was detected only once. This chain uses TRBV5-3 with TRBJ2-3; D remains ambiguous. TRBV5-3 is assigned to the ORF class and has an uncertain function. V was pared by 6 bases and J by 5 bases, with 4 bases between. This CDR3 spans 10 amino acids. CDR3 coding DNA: TGTGCCAGAATCGGAGATACGCAGTATTTT. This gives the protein CARIGDTQYF.

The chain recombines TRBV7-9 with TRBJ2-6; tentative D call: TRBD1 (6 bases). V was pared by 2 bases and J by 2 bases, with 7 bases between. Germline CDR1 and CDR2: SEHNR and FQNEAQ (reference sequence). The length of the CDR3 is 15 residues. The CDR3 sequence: CASSLTGTGANVLTF. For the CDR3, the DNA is TGTGCCAGCAGCTTAACAGGGACTGGGGCCAACGTCCTGACTTTC.

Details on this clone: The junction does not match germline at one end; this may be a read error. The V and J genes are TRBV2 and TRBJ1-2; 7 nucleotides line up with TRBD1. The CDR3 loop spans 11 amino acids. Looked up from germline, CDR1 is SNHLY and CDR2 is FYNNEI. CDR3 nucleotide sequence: TGTGCCAGCACCGGGACAGTTATGCCCTTCTTC. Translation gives CASTGTVMPFF.

CDR3 loop: CATRGGVPGLALTQYF. CDR3 nucleotide sequence: TGTGCCACAAGGGGTGGGGTACCGGGACTAGCGTTGACCCAGTACTTC. V is TRBV19 and J is TRBJ2-5; TRBD2 aligns across 10 bases. Trimming took 10 bases from V and 7 from J; bases not matched to a gene: 18. CDR3 length: 16 amino acids. Germline CDR1 is LNHDA and CDR2 is SQIVND (reference sequence).

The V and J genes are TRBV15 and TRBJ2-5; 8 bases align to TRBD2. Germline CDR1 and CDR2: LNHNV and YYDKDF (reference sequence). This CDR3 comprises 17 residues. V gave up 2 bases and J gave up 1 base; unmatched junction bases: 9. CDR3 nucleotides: TGTGCCACCAGCAGATCCCAAATGACTAGCGCCCAAGAGACCCAGTACTTC. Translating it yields CATSRSQMTSAQETQYF.

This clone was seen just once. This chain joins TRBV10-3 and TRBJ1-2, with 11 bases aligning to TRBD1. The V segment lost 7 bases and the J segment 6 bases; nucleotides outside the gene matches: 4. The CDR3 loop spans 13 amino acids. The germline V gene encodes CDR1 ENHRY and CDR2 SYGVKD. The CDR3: CAITDRGLNGYTF. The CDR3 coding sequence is TGTGCCATCACGGACAGGGGGCTCAATGGCTACACCTTC.

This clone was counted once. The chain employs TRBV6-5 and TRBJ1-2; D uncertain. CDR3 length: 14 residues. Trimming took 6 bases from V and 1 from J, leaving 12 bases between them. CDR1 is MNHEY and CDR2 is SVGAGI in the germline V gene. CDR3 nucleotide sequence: TGTGCCAGCAGCCTTGGAAAGCGTAACTATGGCTACACCTTC. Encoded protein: CASSLGKRNYGYTF.

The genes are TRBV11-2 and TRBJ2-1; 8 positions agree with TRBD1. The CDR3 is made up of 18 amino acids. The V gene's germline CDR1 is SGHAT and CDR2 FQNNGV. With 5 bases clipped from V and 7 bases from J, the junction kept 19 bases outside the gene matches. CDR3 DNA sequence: TGTGCCAGCAGCGTACGCTCGAACCCAGGGGGCGCGGGGAATGAGCAGTTCTTC. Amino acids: CASSVRSNPGGAGNEQFF.

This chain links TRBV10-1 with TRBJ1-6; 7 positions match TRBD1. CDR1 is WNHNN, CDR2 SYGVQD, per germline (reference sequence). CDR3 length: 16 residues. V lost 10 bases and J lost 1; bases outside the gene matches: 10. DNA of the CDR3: TGCGCCAACGTTACAGGGGTGTGGTCCTATAATTCACCCCTCCACTTT. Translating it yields CANVTGVWSYNSPLHF.

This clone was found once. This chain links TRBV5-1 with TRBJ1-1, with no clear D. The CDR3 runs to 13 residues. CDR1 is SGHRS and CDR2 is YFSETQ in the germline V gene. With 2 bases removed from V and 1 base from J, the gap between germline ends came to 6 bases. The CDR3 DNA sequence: TGCGCCAGCAGCTTATTAGAGAACACTGAAGCTTTCTTT. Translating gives CASSLLENTEAFF.

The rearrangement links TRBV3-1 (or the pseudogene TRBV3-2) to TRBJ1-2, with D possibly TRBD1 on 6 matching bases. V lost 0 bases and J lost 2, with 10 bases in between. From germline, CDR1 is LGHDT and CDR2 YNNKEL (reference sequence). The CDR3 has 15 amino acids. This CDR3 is CASSQDKGGNYGYTF. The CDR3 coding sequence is TGTGCCAGCAGCCAAGACAAGGGGGGGAACTATGGCTACACCTTC.

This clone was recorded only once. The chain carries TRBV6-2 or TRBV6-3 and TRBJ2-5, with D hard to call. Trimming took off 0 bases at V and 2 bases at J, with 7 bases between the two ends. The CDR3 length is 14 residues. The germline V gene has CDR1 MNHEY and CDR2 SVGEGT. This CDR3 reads CASSYSRIQETQYF. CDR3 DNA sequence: TGTGCCAGCAGTTACTCGAGGATTCAAGAGACCCAGTACTTC.

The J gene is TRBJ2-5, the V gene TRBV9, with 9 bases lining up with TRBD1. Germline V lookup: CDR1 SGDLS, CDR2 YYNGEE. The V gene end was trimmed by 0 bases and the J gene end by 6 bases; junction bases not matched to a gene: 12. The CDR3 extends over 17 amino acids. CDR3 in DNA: TGTGCCAGCAGCGTAGCCTTACCGGGACAGGGTAGACAGACCCAGTACTTC. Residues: CASSVALPGQGRQTQYF.

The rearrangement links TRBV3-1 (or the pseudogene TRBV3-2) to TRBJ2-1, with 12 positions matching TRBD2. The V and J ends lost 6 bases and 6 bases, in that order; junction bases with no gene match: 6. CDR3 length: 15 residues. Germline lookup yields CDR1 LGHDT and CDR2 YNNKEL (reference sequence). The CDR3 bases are TGTGCCAGCAGGGCTAGCGGGGGGGCATCCAATGAGCAGTTCTTC. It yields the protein CASRASGGASNEQFF.